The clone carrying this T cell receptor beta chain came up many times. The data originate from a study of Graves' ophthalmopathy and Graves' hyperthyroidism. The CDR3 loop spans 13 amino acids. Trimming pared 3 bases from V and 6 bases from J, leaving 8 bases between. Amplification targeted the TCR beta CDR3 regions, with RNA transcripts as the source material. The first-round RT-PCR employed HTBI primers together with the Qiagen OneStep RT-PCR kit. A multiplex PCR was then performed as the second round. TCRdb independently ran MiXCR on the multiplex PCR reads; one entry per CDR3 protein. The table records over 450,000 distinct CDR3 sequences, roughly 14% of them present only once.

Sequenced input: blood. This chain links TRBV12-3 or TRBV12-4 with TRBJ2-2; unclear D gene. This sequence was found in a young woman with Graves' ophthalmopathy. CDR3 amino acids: CASSLFVSGELFF. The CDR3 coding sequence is TGTGCCAGCAGTTTGTTTGTGTCCGGGGAGCTGTTTTTT.